The present T cell receptor (beta chain) was sequenced within a study of T cell responses to AZD1222 COVID-19 vaccine. Notes on the study in general: Recipients of AZD1222 seropositive at baseline numbered only 6 or 7.

Note on this clone: What it binds is unknown.

Germline CDR1 and CDR2: MNHNS and SASEGT. The V end lost 2 bases, the J end lost 7 bases, and 12 bases lay between the germline ends. There are 15 residues in the CDR3. Only in-frame clones appear in the TCRdb table, and some are missing; sequencing was by immunoSEQ multiplex PCR. Here the sample spans more than 80,000 clones, around 90% being singletons. The material sequenced was peripheral blood, taken 28 days after the second AZD1222 dose. This sequence originates from an adult who received the AZD1222 COVID-19 vaccine. V is TRBV6-1 and J is TRBJ1-6, with a possible D match to TRBD1 (6 bases). The CDR3 region is CASSELQGRNSPLHF. In nucleotides, the CDR3 is TGTGCCAGCAGTGAATTACAGGGCCGGAATTCACCCCTCCACTTT.